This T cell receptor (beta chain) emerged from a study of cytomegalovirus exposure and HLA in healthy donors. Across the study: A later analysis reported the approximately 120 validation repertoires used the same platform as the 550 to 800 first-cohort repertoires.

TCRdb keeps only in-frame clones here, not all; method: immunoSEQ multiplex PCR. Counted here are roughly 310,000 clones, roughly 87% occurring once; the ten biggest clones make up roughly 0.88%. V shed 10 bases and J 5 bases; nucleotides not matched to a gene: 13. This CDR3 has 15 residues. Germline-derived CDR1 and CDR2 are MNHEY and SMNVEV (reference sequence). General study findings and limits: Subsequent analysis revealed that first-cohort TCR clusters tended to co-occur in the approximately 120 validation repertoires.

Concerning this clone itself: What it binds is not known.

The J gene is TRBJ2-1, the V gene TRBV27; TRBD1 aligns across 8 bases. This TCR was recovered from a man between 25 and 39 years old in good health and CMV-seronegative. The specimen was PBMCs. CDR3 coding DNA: TGTGCCATCAGGCGGGTGGGACAGGCCCACAATGAGCAGTTCTTC. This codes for CAIRRVGQAHNEQFF.